This T cell receptor (beta chain) comes out of a study of sequential checkpoint blockade in melanoma. On the study more broadly: Both treatment sequences were followed by maintenance nivolumab. TCRbeta immunosequencing was performed on DNA from over 90 pretreatment melanoma tumor samples. Study observations and caveats: Rising tumor T-cell fraction and clonality meant about 30 times likelier benefit.

V lost 6 bases and J lost 4; bases outside the gene matches: 6. The CDR3 has 14 residues. CDR1 and CDR2 from the germline V gene are SQVTM and ANQGSEA. As for treatment: randomized to nivolumab then ipilimumab (arm A) or the reverse (arm B). With respect to this clone: Its antigen is unknown.

Clones were read by immunoSEQ multiplex PCR, and TCRdb kept only the in-frame ones, dropping some. Of approximately 8,200 clones listed, 20% to 30% are singletons. This receptor was taken from a human donor with melanoma. The material was tumor tissue (inferred from file names), obtained from a patient given nivolumab and ipilimumab in sequence. The chain recombines TRBV29-1 with TRBJ2-3, with TRBD1 identical over 11 bases. DNA of the CDR3: TGCAGCGTCAGGACAGGGGGCAGCGCAGATACGCAGTATTTT. Translating gives CSVRTGGSADTQYF.